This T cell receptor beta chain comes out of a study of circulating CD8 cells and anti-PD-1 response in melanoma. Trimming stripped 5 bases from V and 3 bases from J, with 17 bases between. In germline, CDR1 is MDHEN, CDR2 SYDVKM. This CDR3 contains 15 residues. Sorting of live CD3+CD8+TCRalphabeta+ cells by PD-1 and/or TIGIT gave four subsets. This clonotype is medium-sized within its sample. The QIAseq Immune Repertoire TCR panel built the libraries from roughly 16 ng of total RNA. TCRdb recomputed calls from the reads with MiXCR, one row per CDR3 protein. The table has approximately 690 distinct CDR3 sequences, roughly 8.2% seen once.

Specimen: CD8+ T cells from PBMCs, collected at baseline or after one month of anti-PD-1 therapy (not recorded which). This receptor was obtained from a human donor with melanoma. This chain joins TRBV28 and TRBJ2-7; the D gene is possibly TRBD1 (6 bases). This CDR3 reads CASSPRDTNNYEQYF. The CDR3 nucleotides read TGTGCCAGCAGTCCCCGGGACACTAACAACTACGAGCAGTACTTC.